This TCR beta chain was identified in a study of T cells in Graves' hyperthyroidism and ophthalmopathy. J lost 2 bases, V lost 7 bases, and 8 bases had no gene match. This CDR3 has 15 amino acids. CDR1 and CDR2 (germline): LNHDA, SQIVND (reference sequence). This clonotype was counted a few times. Its antigen is still unknown. The source material, RNA transcripts, was used to amplify TCR beta CDR3 regions. During a first-round RT-PCR of the TCR CDR3, the HTBI primer set was used. TCRdb called the multiplex PCR reads again in MiXCR, with one record for every CDR3 protein. Of about 540,000 distinct CDR3 sequences in the sample, roughly 50% were seen once. General study points: For ophthalmopathy, model prediction preceded onset by a median about 6.4 months. In blood, most of the thyroid clonotypes expanded above 0.001 were also present.

Graves' hyperthyroidism qualified as stable when ophthalmopathy did not progress within 18 months. The diagnostic basis comprised clinical symptoms, serum thyroxine and TRAb, thyroid ultrasound and orbital computed tomography. Sample: peripheral blood or thyroid tissue (not recorded which). This sequence was found in a woman aged 18-35 years with Graves' hyperthyroidism. The gene calls are TRBV19 and TRBJ2-7; TRBD2 aligns across 10 bases. DNA for the CDR3: TGTGCCAGTAAACGATTAGCGGGAGGAACCTACGAGCAGTACTTC. This translates into CASKRLAGGTYEQYF.